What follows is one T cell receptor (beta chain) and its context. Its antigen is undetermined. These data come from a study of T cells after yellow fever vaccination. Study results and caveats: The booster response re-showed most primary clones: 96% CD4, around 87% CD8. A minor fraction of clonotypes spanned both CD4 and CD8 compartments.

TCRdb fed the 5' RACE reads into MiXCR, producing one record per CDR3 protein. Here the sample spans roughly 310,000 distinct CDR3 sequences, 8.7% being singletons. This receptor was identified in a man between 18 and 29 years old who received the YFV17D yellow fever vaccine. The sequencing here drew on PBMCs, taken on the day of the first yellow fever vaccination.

CDR3 sequence (DNA): TGTGCCAGTAGGCCGGGACACGCGAACACTGAAGCTTTCTTT. The encoded protein is CASRPGHANTEAFF. This chain connects TRBV19 to TRBJ1-1; tentative D call: TRBD1 (6 bases). Germline CDR1 and CDR2: LNHDA and SQIVND (reference sequence). V dropped 6 bases and J dropped 1 base, with 12 bases sitting between them. The CDR3 runs to 14 residues.